A selection of T cell receptor beta chains follows, all from one sample in a study of beta chain features in type 1 diabetes. Method: immunoSEQ multiplex PCR; TCRdb's copy keeps in-frame clones and lacks some. The table records 600,000 to 700,000 clones, under 15% of them present only once. The specimen sequenced was naive CD4+ T cells from blood. The origin of the receptors is a man aged 25 to 40 with type 1 diabetes. CDR3s include the opening cysteine and the closing phenylalanine or tryptophan. The D gene is left open where the match is weak. Clone size is given for some rows only: seen once, a few or many times, or a class if the clone is expanded.

TRBJ1-2 . few TRBV6-5 CASSYQGRDVNYGYTF
TRBJ2-1 . . TRBV4-3 CASSQEGRGAYNEQFF
TRBJ2-1 . . TRBV4-3 CASSHSSSRYNEQFF
TRBJ2-1 . . TRBV11-3 CASSLPTGSSYNEQFF
TRBJ2-5 . few TRBV25-1 CASSDAREETQYF
TRBJ1-4 TRBD1 . TRBV5-1 CASSFSQGQRAQKLFF
TRBJ2-3 . few TRBV7-2 CASSRDLSTDTQYF
TRBJ1-3 TRBD1 few TRBV7-9 CASSAQGATGNTIYF
TRBJ2-7 TRBD2 . TRBV29-1 CSVGRGGEQYF
TRBJ2-1 . few TRBV4-3 CASSQDGRGYYNEQFF
TRBJ1-2 . . TRBV2 CASRRDYGYTF
TRBJ1-2 . . TRBV5-1 CASSLGQWGLPDTF
TRBJ2-1 TRBD1 . TRBV7-2 CASSLAWTGLNEQFF
TRBJ2-1 . . TRBV5-4 CASSLGGGSSYNEQFF
TRBJ1-2 TRBD1 . TRBV2 CASSATGRYGYTF
TRBJ1-1 . . TRBV5-4 CASSLRAENTEAFF
TRBJ1-1 . few TRBV9 CASSVQTNTEAFF
TRBJ2-1 . few TRBV5-1 CASSLENGVGAYNEQFF
TRBJ1-1 TRBD1 few TRBV7-2 CASSPRSGTGANTEAFF
TRBJ1-3 TRBD1 . TRBV6-6 CASSYTGGAGNTIYF
TRBJ2-2 . . TRBV18 CASSPPKGPNTGELFF
TRBJ2-2 . few TRBV4-2 CASSQVEGGLTGELFF
TRBJ2-7 TRBD1 . TRBV30 CAWSQQGVNEQYF
TRBJ2-3 . few TRBV9 CASSSRDLDTQYF
TRBJ1-2 . . TRBV29-1 CSVEEGRGWGYTF
TRBJ1-4 . few TRBV7-9 CASSLMDNEKLFF
TRBJ2-3 TRBD2 . TRBV9 CASSVTSGKDTQYF
TRBJ2-7 . few TRBV7-9 CASSPRRPSYEQYF
TRBJ2-1 . . TRBV20-1 CSAGRVNEQFF
TRBJ1-5 . . TRBV18 CASSPGSNQPQHF
TRBJ2-7 . . TRBV7-9 CASSSTGISYEQYF
TRBJ2-7 . few TRBV28 CASSLRQGSYEQYF
TRBJ1-4 . few TRBV29-1 CSASPGGEKLFF
TRBJ2-3 . . TRBV19 CASSTWRAPSTDTQYF
TRBJ1-5 TRBD1 . TRBV7-9 CASSLGQGSNQPQHF
TRBJ2-7 . once TRBV7-2 CASSFGRNSYEQYF
TRBJ2-1 . . TRBV7-2 CASSPGTSFPEQFF
TRBJ2-3 . few TRBV7-2 CASSPQGGPDTQYF
TRBJ2-5 TRBD1 few TRBV28 CASRRQGAETQYF
TRBJ1-6 . . TRBV5-1 CASSNGQRVSYNSPLHF
TRBJ1-3 . few TRBV9 CASSVMDSSGNTIYF
TRBJ1-2 . few TRBV18 CASSPPAYRDGYTF